The entry below describes one T cell receptor beta chain. The sample is drawn from a study of cytomegalovirus exposure and HLA in healthy donors. Deletions cut 1 base from V and 8 bases from J, with 6 bases between. The germline CDR1 and CDR2 sequences are DFQATT and SNEGSKA (reference sequence). The CDR3 is 11 residues long. Use of 60 Vbeta and 13 Jbeta primers characterized the PCR. This table comes from immunoSEQ multiplex PCR, and its TCRdb copy is limited to in-frame clones, with some not included. Among some 140,000 clones, over 60% were seen once, and the ten largest hold 1% to 1.5%. This receptor was identified in a male donor in good health and CMV-seropositive. Sequenced input: PBMCs. The rearrangement uses TRBV20-1 and TRBJ1-3, with D uncertain. In nucleotides, the CDR3 is TGCAGTGCTAGAGGGAGGCACACCATATATTTT. Protein sequence: CSARGRHTIYF.